This T cell receptor beta chain was sequenced for a study of cytomegalovirus exposure and HLA in healthy donors. The V gene end was trimmed by 0 bases and the J gene end by 3 bases; junction bases not matched to a gene: 3. Germline V lookup: CDR1 SGDLS, CDR2 YYNGEE. This CDR3 region has 15 residues. The PCR had 60 Vbeta and 13 Jbeta primers. Clones were read by immunoSEQ multiplex PCR, and TCRdb kept only the in-frame ones, dropping some. The data hold roughly 150,000 clones, with approximately 80% observed a single time. In the case of this clone: Other DNA sequences in the sample encode the same CDR3.

The sequenced material came from PBMCs. This sequence joins TRBV9 and TRBJ2-1; 7 positions match TRBD2. This TCR was recovered from a male donor in good health and CMV-seronegative. The CDR3 here is CASSVAGGNYNEQFF. The CDR3 nucleotides are TGTGCCAGCAGCGTAGCGGGAGGAAACTACAATGAGCAGTTCTTC.